The rows below give T cell receptor beta chains drawn from one sample of a study of T cell responses to AZD1222 COVID-19 vaccine. TCRdb's table, derived via immunoSEQ multiplex PCR, lists solely in-frame clones and lacks some. The sample lists under 150,000 clones, about 92% seen once, with about 3% in the top ten. Source: peripheral blood, taken on day 0 of AZD1222 vaccination. Every receptor here comes from an adult in good health. Each CDR3 is given with its conserved first and last residue. The order of the fields is D gene, J gene, clone size, V gene, CDR3 length, CDR3 protein. The D gene is left open where the match is weak. The size entry is marked missing in some rows and otherwise reads once, few, many or a size class.

-	TRBJ1-4	-	TRBV27	16	CASSFSRVGTNEKLFF
TRBD2	TRBJ2-7	-	TRBV27	15	CASSRATSGRGEQYF
-	TRBJ2-1	-	TRBV30	13	CAWSVQMGNEQFF
TRBD1	TRBJ2-7	-	TRBV28	14	CASSLTGGVGEQYF
-	TRBJ2-7	-	TRBV7-2	15	CASSLGRGISYEQYF
-	TRBJ2-5	-	TRBV11-3	13	CASSLAGNSAQYF
-	TRBJ1-6	-	TRBV5-1	15	CASSLPADKNSPLHF
TRBD2	TRBJ2-3	-	TRBV4-1	17	CASSQVASGRSTDTQYF
-	TRBJ1-2	once	TRBV30	13	CAWSDLAGHGYTF
-	TRBJ1-5	-	TRBV4-2	15	CASSQGGGAHQPQHF
TRBD2	TRBJ2-5	-	TRBV5-1	14	CASSLGLAGETQYF
-	TRBJ2-2	-	TRBV12-5	17	CASGFSAAPMNTGELFF